The 29 T cell receptor beta chains below all came from one sample that was sequenced in a study of patients and donors after allogeneic stem cell transplantation. TCRdb processed the RT-PCR reads anew with MiXCR; each CDR3 protein has one entry. The sample carries more than 150,000 distinct CDR3 sequences, 24% recorded once. The sequenced sample was blood, either unsorted or a sorted T cell fraction (not recorded which). Receptor source: a human donor who was either an allogeneic HSCT recipient or a stem cell or donor lymphocyte infusion donor (not recorded which). It is not recorded whose cells these are; they may come from a transplant donor.

The J gene is TRBJ2-5, the V gene TRBV5-1; TRBD1 matches at 10 bases. J lost 3 bases, V lost 3 bases, and 8 bases had no gene match. Germline CDR1 reads SGHRS; CDR2 reads YFSETQ. CDR3 size: 16 residues. CDR3 DNA: TGCGCCAGCAGCTCGGTGACCGGACAGGGGGAAGAGACCCAGTACTTC. This encodes CASSSVTGQGEETQYF.

This clonotype was recorded a few times. The V call is TRBV3-1, the J call TRBJ2-2, with D possibly matching TRBD1 (6 bases). Germline-derived CDR1 and CDR2 are LGHDT and YNNKEL (reference sequence). The CDR3 runs to 15 residues. V was cut by 5 bases and J by 6 bases, with 16 bases left in between. CDR3 bases: TGTGCCAGCAGCGACCTACTAGAGGGGGCCGGGGAGCTGTTTTTT. Translated: CASSDLLEGAGELFF. The full variable domain, rest sourced from reference TRBV3-1 and TRBJ2-2, is DTAVSQTPKYLVTQMGNDKSIKCEQNLGHDTMYWYKQDSKKFLKIMFSYNNKELIINETVPNRFSPKSPDKAHLNLHINSLELGDSAVYFCASSDLLEGAGELFFGEGSRLTVL.

The V and J genes are TRBV4-3 and TRBJ2-7; 10 bases match TRBD2. The length of the CDR3 is 16 residues. CDR1 is LGHNA, CDR2 YSLEER, per germline. The trim removed 1 base at V and 6 bases at J, leaving 9 bases unmatched. The CDR3 DNA reads as TGCGCCAGCAGCCAAGCCCGCGCTAGCGGGAGTGGCGAGCAGTACTTC. Its translation is CASSQARASGSGEQYF.

The chain has TRBV24-1 and TRBJ1-2; D might be TRBD1 (5 bases). The germline CDR1 and CDR2 sequences are KGHDR and SFDVKD. Trimming cost V 7 bases and J 8 bases, with 22 bases left between them. The CDR3 consists of 15 residues. The CDR3 DNA sequence: TGTGCCACCAGCACTGACAGTGGGCCTAGGTGCGGCTACACCTTC. It encodes CATSTDSGPRCGYTF.

In this sample, this clonotype turned up a few times. The rearrangement uses TRBV7-9 and TRBJ2-5, with 8 bases identical to TRBD2. V was clipped by 2 bases and J by 1 base; unmatched bases: 9. CDR3 size: 17 residues. CDR1 and CDR2 (germline): SEHNR, FQNEAQ (reference sequence). The CDR3 DNA reads TGTGCCAGCAGCTTACAGCGGGAGCCCGCCATCCAAGAGACCCAGTACTTC. Its protein is CASSLQREPAIQETQYF.

There are a few counts of this clonotype. The V and J genes are TRBV29-1 and TRBJ2-5; D is perhaps TRBD1 (5 bases). Germline CDR1 is SQVTM and CDR2 is ANQGSEA. The V and J ends lost 2 bases and 1 base respectively, with 8 bases between them. The CDR3 spans 13 residues. The CDR3 reads CSVERGSQETQYF. CDR3 sequence (DNA): TGCAGCGTTGAAAGGGGTTCCCAAGAGACCCAGTACTTC. The full variable domain, rest sourced from reference TRBV29-1 and TRBJ2-5, is SAVISQKPSRDICQRGTSLTIQCQVDSQVTMMFWYRQQPGQSLTLIATANQGSEATYESGFVIDKFPISRPNLTFSTLTVSNMSPEDSSIYLCSVERGSQETQYFGPGTRLLVL.

This clonotype was recorded a few times. The genes are TRBV9 and TRBJ2-2, with D unclear. The CDR3 runs 13 residues. The germline V and J ends were trimmed by 0 bases and 4 bases, with 4 bases remaining between them. The germline gives CDR1 SGDLS, CDR2 YYNGEE. The CDR3 loop is CASSVVVTGELFF. The DNA for the CDR3 is TGTGCCAGCAGCGTAGTCGTCACCGGGGAGCTGTTTTTT.

This chain joins TRBV11-2 and TRBJ2-1; 10 bases align to TRBD2. Germline V gives CDR1 SGHAT, CDR2 FQNNGV. The CDR3 totals 17 residues. Germline trimming cut 2 bases from V and 6 bases from J; bases unmatched to any gene: 10. CDR3 nucleotide sequence: TGTGCCAGCAGCTTACACCATACTAGCGGGGCGATCAATGAGCAGTTCTTC. As protein: CASSLHHTSGAINEQFF.

This clonotype has a count of ten or more. V usage is TRBV20-1 and J usage is TRBJ2-1; TRBD2 agrees at 8 bases. V was clipped by 6 bases and J by 0 bases; unmatched bases: 7. The V gene's germline CDR1 is DFQATT and CDR2 SNEGSKA (reference sequence). The CDR3 length is 15 residues. CDR3 in DNA: TGCAGTGCGCGCGGGGGGCGAGACTCCTACAATGAGCAGTTCTTC. It specifies CSARGGRDSYNEQFF.

This clonotype was found a few times. The chain recombines TRBV12-3 or TRBV12-4 with TRBJ2-2; D remains unclear. V was trimmed by 5 bases and J by 6 bases, leaving 4 bases between them. This CDR3 is 11 amino acids long. The CDR3 is CASSPPGELFF. DNA of the CDR3: TGTGCCAGCAGTCCCCCCGGGGAGCTGTTTTTT.

The chain links TRBV24-1 to TRBJ2-1; 8 bases are shared with TRBD1. Germline values: CDR1 KGHDR, CDR2 SFDVKD. V trimming: 2 bases; J trimming: 5 bases; junction bases outside the gene matches: 7. The CDR3 sequence is 16 residues long. The CDR3 DNA is TGTGCCACCAGTGATTCCGGACAGGGACTGGACAATGAGCAGTTCTTC. As protein: CATSDSGQGLDNEQFF.

V is TRBV7-3 and J is TRBJ2-6, with a weak D call TRBD2 (6 bases). The length of the CDR3 is 16 residues. Germline V gene lookup returns CDR1 SGHTA and CDR2 FQGTGA. Trimming took 3 bases from V and 2 from J, leaving 11 bases between them. CDR3 protein: CASSLFTGAGANVLTF. CDR3 coding DNA: TGTGCCAGCAGCTTGTTCACGGGGGCTGGGGCCAACGTCCTGACTTTC.

This clonotype was seen a handful of times. For the CDR3, the DNA is TGTGCCAGCAGTAGACTAGCGGGAGTGGACGAGCAGTACTTC. It translates to CASSRLAGVDEQYF. The gene calls are TRBV6-5 and TRBJ2-7, with 12 bases that match TRBD2. Per the germline V gene, CDR1 is MNHEY and CDR2 is SVGAGI. V lost 5 bases to trimming and J lost 5 bases; unmatched junction nucleotides: 4. The CDR3 is 14 residues long.

The chain combines TRBV5-1 with TRBJ2-2, with D hard to call. V was pared by 0 bases and J by 7 bases, with 10 bases between. The CDR3 is made up of 14 amino acids. Germline-derived CDR1 and CDR2 are SGHRS and YFSETQ. CDR3 in amino acids: CASSLDGRNGELFF. In DNA form, the CDR3 reads TGCGCCAGCAGCTTGGACGGGCGAAACGGGGAGCTGTTTTTT.

The chain couples TRBV29-1 to TRBJ1-1, with D perhaps matching TRBD1 (6 bases). The V end was cut by 0 bases, the J end by 1 base, with 6 bases between. The CDR3 runs to 13 residues. Per germline, CDR1 SQVTM and CDR2 ANQGSEA. The CDR3 sequence is CSVEETGNTEAFF. The CDR3 DNA reads as TGCAGCGTTGAAGAGACAGGGAACACTGAAGCTTTCTTT.

The chain joins TRBV12-3 or TRBV12-4 to TRBJ2-7; 7 bases align to TRBD1. J was trimmed by 3 bases and V by 6 bases; bases with no gene match: 8. The CDR3 loop spans 14 amino acids. The CDR3 nucleotides are TGTGCCAGCAGCGGACCGGGACAGAGCTACGAGCAGTACTTC. Amino acids: CASSGPGQSYEQYF.

This clonotype showed up just once. CDR3 residues: CSAQKQGRKTEAFF. In DNA form, the CDR3 reads TGCAGTGCCCAGAAACAGGGGAGGAAGACTGAAGCTTTCTTT. The chain couples TRBV20-1 to TRBJ1-1; 7 nucleotides agree with TRBD1. Trimming cost V 6 bases and J 5 bases; bases outside gene matches: 12. Germline V gene sequence: CDR1 DFQATT, CDR2 SNEGSKA (reference sequence). The CDR3 covers 14 residues.

This clonotype was observed at least ten times. The CDR3 is CASSQELRLASAYNSPLHF. CDR3 nucleotide sequence: TGTGCCAGCAGCCAAGAGTTGAGGCTAGCGTCAGCCTATAATTCACCCCTCCACTTT. The rearrangement links TRBV4-2 to TRBJ1-6; no definite D call. The CDR3 loop spans 19 amino acids. The germline V gene has CDR1 LGHNA and CDR2 YNFKEQ. V dropped 0 bases and J dropped 2 bases, with 17 bases sitting between them.

The chain joins TRBV6-5 to TRBJ1-1; no clear D. V shed 2 bases and J shed 0 bases, with 13 bases lying between them. In germline, CDR1 is MNHEY, CDR2 SVGAGI. CDR3 length: 16 amino acids. The CDR3 is CASSYERVRMNTEAFF. CDR3 DNA sequence: TGTGCCAGCAGTTACGAGCGAGTTCGAATGAACACTGAAGCTTTCTTT.

This clonotype showed up many times. CDR3 residues: CASRGIEAFF. The CDR3 DNA follows: TGTGCCAGTAGGGGGATCGAAGCTTTCTTT. This rearrangement joins TRBV19 to TRBJ1-1, with D hard to call. V was shortened by 6 bases and J by 8 bases, with 7 bases between the two germline ends. The V gene's germline CDR1 is LNHDA and CDR2 SQIVND (reference sequence). The CDR3 consists of 10 residues.

V and J are TRBV7-2 and TRBJ1-2; 7 nucleotides match TRBD1. Trimming cost V 7 bases and J 8 bases; bases outside gene matches: 13. Per the germline V gene, CDR1 is SGHTA and CDR2 is FQGNSA. CDR3 length: 14 residues. The CDR3 DNA reads as TGTGCCAGCACCCTCGGACAGGAAGGTGTGGGCTACACCTTC. Its protein product is CASTLGQEGVGYTF.

This clonotype was counted only a few times. The CDR3 reads CSALNRDCTDTQYF. CDR3 nucleotides: TGCAGTGCCCTTAACAGGGACTGCACAGATACGCAGTATTTT. The chain uses TRBV20-1 and TRBJ2-3; perhaps D is TRBD1 or TRBD2 (6 bases each). V was pared by 6 bases and J by 1 base, with 14 bases between. The CDR3 length is 14 residues. The germline V gene encodes CDR1 DFQATT and CDR2 SNEGSKA (reference sequence).

This rearrangement joins TRBV15 to TRBJ1-5; 7 bases fit TRBD1. The CDR3 runs to 17 residues. The V gene end was trimmed by 0 bases and the J gene end by 0 bases; junction bases not matched to a gene: 5. Germline assignment: CDR1 LNHNV and CDR2 YYDKDF (reference sequence). The CDR3 reads CATSRDDRAHSNQPQHF. The CDR3 DNA is TGTGCCACCAGCAGAGACGACAGGGCACATAGCAATCAGCCCCAGCATTTT.

This clonotype was counted between two and nine times. The CDR3 DNA reads as TGTGCCAGCACGCAGGTTGCAGATACGCAGTATTTT. Protein product: CASTQVADTQYF. The rearrangement links TRBV6-1 to TRBJ2-3; the D is unclear. The ends were cut back, 7 bases at V and 4 bases at J, with 9 bases in the middle. The CDR3 covers 12 residues. In germline, CDR1 is MNHNS, CDR2 SASEGT.

The chain links TRBV6-1 to TRBJ2-1, with D perhaps TRBD2 (5 bases). The CDR3 covers 15 residues. Germline CDR1 is MNHNS and CDR2 is SASEGT. Trimming cost V 2 bases and J 2 bases, with 10 bases left between them. The CDR3, as DNA: TGTGCCAGCAGTGAATTCCTAGCCACCTACAATGAGCAGTTCTTC. Translated: CASSEFLATYNEQFF.

CDR3 DNA sequence: TGTGCCAGCAGCCCAGGGGGCGGGAGTTCCCCAGATACGCAGTATTTT. This gives the protein CASSPGGGSSPDTQYF. V is TRBV21-1 and J is TRBJ2-3; TRBD1, the D gene given by the table, was not confirmed from the DNA. TRBV21-1 is flagged as a pseudogene. This CDR3 has 16 residues.

The chain combines TRBV4-1 with TRBJ1-1, with D tentatively TRBD1 (6 bases). V lost 4 bases and J 6 bases, leaving 18 bases between the germline ends. Per the germline V gene, CDR1 is MGHRA and CDR2 is YSYEKL. The CDR3 consists of 15 residues. CDR3 amino acids: CASSPPPGTPSEAFF. In DNA form, the CDR3 reads TGCGCCAGCAGCCCTCCTCCCGGGACACCTTCTGAAGCTTTCTTT.

V gene TRBV3-1 combines with J gene TRBJ2-1, with 9 bases aligning to TRBD2. The CDR3 extends over 14 amino acids. CDR1 and CDR2 from the germline V gene are LGHDT and YNNKEL (reference sequence). J lost 6 bases, V lost 6 bases, and 6 bases had no gene match. In DNA, the CDR3 is TGTGCCAGCAGGAAGGGACTAGCTGGCAATGAGCAGTTCTTC. This encodes CASRKGLAGNEQFF.

The chain uses TRBV20-1 and TRBJ2-5; possible D gene TRBD1, 6 bases. The CDR3 is 14 residues long. Germline values: CDR1 DFQATT, CDR2 SNEGSKA (reference sequence). Trimming removed 5 bases from V and 2 bases from J, with 15 bases in between. The chain's CDR3 is CSAVTGTPQETQYF. The CDR3 DNA reads TGCAGTGCTGTTACCGGGACACCTCAAGAGACCCAGTACTTC.